This T cell receptor (beta chain) was captured by sequencing in a study of T-cell reconstitution after alpha-beta-depleted transplantation in children. Trimming pared 6 bases from V and 4 bases from J, leaving 12 bases between. This CDR3 comprises 12 residues. Germline V gives CDR1 SQVTM, CDR2 ANQGSEA. Study observations and caveats: About two months after transplant, alpha-beta T cells reportedly came from several hundred expanded graft clones. Recipient T cells and thymic progenitors that survived gave rise to the high TCRbeta diversity observed at day 60 in some patients. Counts and diversity of T cells one year after transplant came mostly from newly produced T cells.

This clonotype has a count of ten or more. What it binds is unknown. Unique molecular identifiers were built into the TCRbeta library. TCRdb reprocessed the PCR reads with MiXCR, giving one entry per CDR3 protein. The sample yields 200,000 to 250,000 distinct CDR3 sequences, 6.6% seen once. The clonotype comes from a boy between 2 and 10 years old with acute lymphoblastic leukemia, due to receive a stem cell transplant. Sequenced here: PBMCs, sampled before TCRalphabeta/CD19-depleted stem cell transplant. This chain uses TRBV29-1 with TRBJ1-1; no clear D gene. CDR3 in amino acids: CSVLTWGTEAFF. CDR3 sequence (DNA): TGCAGCGTCCTAACATGGGGCACTGAAGCTTTCTTT.